The rows below give T cell receptor beta chains drawn from one sample of a study of OX40 agonist ivuxolimab in advanced cancers. Profiling relied on immunoSEQ multiplex PCR, and the TCRdb table lists in-frame clones only, not all of them. This sample has tens of thousands of clones, with roughly 86% found just once. The material sequenced was CD4+ or CD8+ T cells sorted from blood, taken in a trial of the OX40 agonist ivuxolimab. The receptors were sampled from an adult with an advanced solid tumor such as melanoma, head and neck, liver or kidney cancer. Both conserved end residues are part of each CDR3. D genes are given only for firm matches. Size is stated for part of the rows, as once, few or many counts, or as a class when the clone is expanded.

d_call: TRBD2
clone_size: NA
j_call: TRBJ2-1
v_call: TRBV29-1
cdr3_aa: CSVTSGGGREQFF
cdr3_nt: TGCAGCGTTACTAGCGGGGGAGGTCGGGAGCAGTTCTTC

d_call: TRBD2
clone_size: NA
j_call: TRBJ2-5
v_call: TRBV27
cdr3_aa: CASSLSSFRRTSGGQETQYF
cdr3_nt: TGTGCCAGCAGTTTATCGTCGTTTCGGCGGACTAGCGGGGGACAAGAGACCCAGTACTTC

d_call: TRBD2
clone_size: NA
j_call: TRBJ2-7
v_call: TRBV2
cdr3_aa: CASTLFTSGGDEQYF
cdr3_nt: TGTGCCAGCACTCTATTCACTAGCGGGGGGGACGAGCAGTACTTC

d_call: TRBD2
clone_size: NA
j_call: TRBJ2-5
v_call: TRBV29-1
cdr3_aa: CSVEDVAGGPQETQYF
cdr3_nt: TGCAGCGTTGAAGATGTAGCGGGGGGGCCCCAAGAGACCCAGTACTTC

d_call: TRBD1
clone_size: NA
j_call: TRBJ2-1
v_call: TRBV7-9
cdr3_aa: CASSLGRGNNEQFF
cdr3_nt: TGTGCCAGCAGCTTGGGCAGGGGGAACAATGAGCAGTTCTTC

d_call: TRBD1
clone_size: NA
j_call: TRBJ2-3
v_call: TRBV10-3
cdr3_aa: CAISVPGTGTDTQYF
cdr3_nt: TGTGCCATCAGTGTTCCCGGGACAGGGACAGATACGCAGTATTTT

d_call: NA
clone_size: NA
j_call: TRBJ2-5
v_call: TRBV6-8
cdr3_aa: CASSTSRGQETQYF
cdr3_nt: NA

d_call: NA
clone_size: NA
j_call: TRBJ2-3
v_call: TRBV27
cdr3_aa: CASSYGSSTDTQYF
cdr3_nt: TGTGCCAGCTCCTATGGGTCGAGCACAGATACGCAGTATTTT

d_call: TRBD2
clone_size: NA
j_call: TRBJ2-2
v_call: TRBV19
cdr3_aa: CASTPLAGGNTGELFF
cdr3_nt: TGTGCCAGTACCCCTCTAGCGGGGGGAAACACCGGGGAGCTGTTTTTT

d_call: NA
clone_size: NA
j_call: TRBJ2-3
v_call: TRBV10-3
cdr3_aa: CAISDNREDTQYF
cdr3_nt: TGTGCCATCAGTGACAACAGGGAGGATACGCAGTATTTT

d_call: NA
clone_size: NA
j_call: TRBJ1-1
v_call: TRBV6-6
cdr3_aa: CASSLVRDTEAFF
cdr3_nt: TGTGCCAGCAGTTTGGTCAGGGACACTGAAGCTTTCTTT

d_call: TRBD1
clone_size: NA
j_call: TRBJ2-1
v_call: TRBV27
cdr3_aa: CASSLSWGQGKYNEQFF
cdr3_nt: TGTGCCAGCAGTCTCTCCTGGGGACAGGGGAAATACAATGAGCAGTTCTTC

d_call: NA
clone_size: NA
j_call: TRBJ2-3
v_call: TRBV7-2
cdr3_aa: CASSLESTDTQYF
cdr3_nt: TGTGCCAGCAGCTTAGAGAGCACAGATACGCAGTATTTT

d_call: TRBD1
clone_size: NA
j_call: TRBJ2-7
v_call: TRBV5-1
cdr3_aa: CASSFMQGVSYEQYF
cdr3_nt: TGCGCCAGCAGCTTTATGCAGGGGGTATCCTACGAGCAGTACTTC

d_call: NA
clone_size: NA
j_call: TRBJ2-3
v_call: TRBV5-8
cdr3_aa: CATKRYGGTDTQYF
cdr3_nt: TGTGCCACCAAGCGGTACGGGGGAACAGATACGCAGTATTTT

d_call: TRBD2
clone_size: NA
j_call: TRBJ2-1
v_call: TRBV5-6
cdr3_aa: CASSKARTSGKNEQFF
cdr3_nt: TGTGCCAGCTCAAAGGCTAGGACTAGCGGGAAGAATGAGCAGTTCTTC

d_call: NA
clone_size: NA
j_call: TRBJ1-1
v_call: TRBV6-5
cdr3_aa: CASRTPRQAFF
cdr3_nt: TGTGCCAGCAGAACCCCCCGACAAGCTTTCTTT

d_call: NA
clone_size: NA
j_call: TRBJ1-1
v_call: TRBV7-9
cdr3_aa: CASSLGTPKAFF
cdr3_nt: TGTGCCAGCAGCTTAGGAACCCCGAAAGCTTTCTTT

d_call: TRBD2
clone_size: NA
j_call: TRBJ2-2
v_call: TRBV30
cdr3_aa: CAWSLPAGGSAGELFF
cdr3_nt: TGTGCCTGGAGCTTACCAGCGGGGGGATCGGCCGGGGAGCTGTTTTTT

d_call: TRBD2
clone_size: NA
j_call: TRBJ2-7
v_call: TRBV4-2
cdr3_aa: CASSRGVAGEYEQYF
cdr3_nt: TGTGCCAGCAGCCGGGGAGTAGCGGGGGAGTACGAGCAGTACTTC

d_call: TRBD1
clone_size: NA
j_call: TRBJ1-5
v_call: TRBV2
cdr3_aa: CASSYQGAGTNQPQHF
cdr3_nt: TGTGCCAGCAGTTACCAGGGGGCAGGGACTAATCAGCCCCAGCATTTT

d_call: TRBD1
clone_size: NA
j_call: TRBJ1-1
v_call: TRBV7-3
cdr3_aa: CASSLNRGSAEAFF
cdr3_nt: TGTGCCAGCAGTTTGAACAGGGGCTCGGCTGAAGCTTTCTTT

d_call: NA
clone_size: NA
j_call: TRBJ1-2
v_call: TRBV20-1
cdr3_aa: CSVLVGYGYTF
cdr3_nt: TGCAGTGTTTTAGTAGGGTATGGCTACACCTTC

d_call: TRBD1
clone_size: NA
j_call: TRBJ2-7
v_call: TRBV11-2
cdr3_aa: CASLPGTVVSYEQYF
cdr3_nt: TGTGCCAGTCTACCTGGGACAGTAGTCTCCTACGAGCAGTACTTC

d_call: TRBD1
clone_size: NA
j_call: TRBJ2-5
v_call: TRBV9
cdr3_aa: CASSERDRQETQYF
cdr3_nt: TGTGCCAGCAGCGAAAGGGACAGGCAAGAGACCCAGTACTTC

d_call: NA
clone_size: NA
j_call: TRBJ1-1
v_call: TRBV15
cdr3_aa: CATSRDTISEAFF
cdr3_nt: TGTGCCACCAGCAGAGATACCATCTCTGAAGCTTTCTTT

d_call: NA
clone_size: NA
j_call: TRBJ1-3
v_call: TRBV5-1
cdr3_aa: CASSLGAEGNTIYF
cdr3_nt: TGCGCCAGCAGCTTGGGGGCTGAGGGAAACACCATATATTTT

d_call: NA
clone_size: NA
j_call: TRBJ2-6
v_call: TRBV5-1
cdr3_aa: CASSPTSGANVLTF
cdr3_nt: TGCGCCAGCAGTCCCACATCTGGGGCCAACGTCCTGACTTTC

d_call: NA
clone_size: NA
j_call: TRBJ2-4
v_call: TRBV5-4
cdr3_aa: CASSQGRSLEKNIQYF
cdr3_nt: TGTGCCAGCAGCCAAGGGCGCTCCCTTGAAAAAAACATTCAGTACTTC

d_call: TRBD1
clone_size: NA
j_call: TRBJ1-2
v_call: TRBV6-5
cdr3_aa: CASHRGHAGYTF
cdr3_nt: TGTGCCAGCCACAGGGGGCATGCTGGCTACACCTTC

d_call: NA
clone_size: NA
j_call: TRBJ1-1
v_call: TRBV30
cdr3_aa: CAWSRSGNTEAFF
cdr3_nt: TGTGCCTGGAGTCGTTCCGGTAACACTGAAGCTTTCTTT

d_call: NA
clone_size: NA
j_call: TRBJ2-7
v_call: TRBV6-1
cdr3_aa: CASSEVDEQYF
cdr3_nt: TGTGCCAGCAGTGAAGTGGACGAGCAGTACTTC

d_call: TRBD1
clone_size: NA
j_call: TRBJ1-4
v_call: TRBV5-4
cdr3_aa: CASSLDRGGEKLFF
cdr3_nt: TGTGCCAGCAGCTTGGACAGGGGAGGTGAAAAACTGTTTTTT

d_call: NA
clone_size: once
j_call: TRBJ1-2
v_call: TRBV29-1
cdr3_aa: CSVVRSAYGYTF
cdr3_nt: TGCAGCGTTGTCCGTTCTGCCTATGGCTACACCTTC

d_call: NA
clone_size: NA
j_call: TRBJ2-3
v_call: TRBV5-1
cdr3_aa: CASSSLSADTQYF
cdr3_nt: TGCGCCAGCAGCTCCCTTAGCGCAGATACGCAGTATTTT

d_call: NA
clone_size: few
j_call: TRBJ1-1
v_call: TRBV4-1
cdr3_aa: CASSQDRQRTEAFF
cdr3_nt: TGCGCCAGCAGCCAAGATAGACAGCGCACTGAAGCTTTCTTT

d_call: TRBD2
clone_size: NA
j_call: TRBJ2-3
v_call: TRBV6-6
cdr3_aa: CVVLAGGTDTQYF
cdr3_nt: TGCGTCGTACTAGCGGGGGGGACAGATACGCAGTATTTT

d_call: NA
clone_size: NA
j_call: TRBJ2-1
v_call: TRBV6-6
cdr3_aa: CASSYSKGTEQFF
cdr3_nt: TGTGCCAGCAGTTACTCCAAGGGTACTGAGCAGTTCTTC

d_call: NA
clone_size: NA
j_call: TRBJ1-4
v_call: TRBV5-1
cdr3_aa: CASSLGGTNEKLFF
cdr3_nt: TGCGCCAGCAGCTTAGGAGGGACTAATGAAAAACTGTTTTTT

d_call: TRBD2
clone_size: once
j_call: TRBJ2-3
v_call: TRBV15
cdr3_aa: CATSRDGTSGDTQYF
cdr3_nt: TGTGCCACCAGCAGAGATGGTACTAGCGGAGATACGCAGTATTTT

d_call: NA
clone_size: NA
j_call: TRBJ2-1
v_call: TRBV11-3
cdr3_aa: CASSLLASHNEQFF
cdr3_nt: TGTGCCAGCAGCTTACTAGCGAGCCACAATGAGCAGTTCTTC

d_call: NA
clone_size: NA
j_call: TRBJ1-2
v_call: TRBV7-9
cdr3_aa: CASSSTEYGYTF
cdr3_nt: TGTGCCAGCAGCTCGACGGAATATGGCTACACCTTC

d_call: NA
clone_size: NA
j_call: TRBJ2-3
v_call: TRBV5-1
cdr3_aa: CASSLKRRSSTDTQYF
cdr3_nt: TGCGCCAGCAGCTTGAAGCGGAGATCTAGCACAGATACGCAGTATTTT

d_call: TRBD1
clone_size: NA
j_call: TRBJ1-2
v_call: TRBV5-4
cdr3_aa: CASSLGTELRYGYTF
cdr3_nt: TGTGCCAGCAGCTTAGGGACAGAACTTCGATATGGCTACACCTTC

d_call: NA
clone_size: NA
j_call: TRBJ2-4
v_call: TRBV9
cdr3_aa: CASSGRSEAPKNIQYF
cdr3_nt: TGTGCCAGCAGCGGCAGGAGCGAGGCCCCCAAAAACATTCAGTACTTC

d_call: NA
clone_size: NA
j_call: TRBJ2-1
v_call: TRBV18
cdr3_aa: CASSPKVGVEEQFF
cdr3_nt: TGTGCCAGCTCACCAAAGGTCGGGGTCGAGGAGCAGTTCTTC

d_call: NA
clone_size: NA
j_call: TRBJ1-1
v_call: TRBV7-2
cdr3_aa: CASSLIPRGGRGEAFF
cdr3_nt: TGTGCCAGCAGCTTAATCCCTCGGGGGGGGCGCGGTGAAGCTTTCTTT

d_call: NA
clone_size: NA
j_call: TRBJ1-5
v_call: TRBV6-5
cdr3_aa: CASSSRGNSNQPQHF
cdr3_nt: TGTGCCAGCAGTTCTAGGGGGAATAGCAATCAGCCCCAGCATTTT

d_call: NA
clone_size: NA
j_call: TRBJ2-1
v_call: TRBV5-6
cdr3_aa: CASSFLSSYNEQFF
cdr3_nt: TGTGCCAGCAGCTTTCTGAGCTCCTACAATGAGCAGTTCTTC

d_call: NA
clone_size: NA
j_call: TRBJ1-6
v_call: TRBV4-2
cdr3_aa: CASSQDGGRGGNSPLHF
cdr3_nt: TGTGCCAGCAGCCAAGATGGGGGACGCGGAGGGAATTCACCCCTCCACTTT

d_call: NA
clone_size: NA
j_call: TRBJ2-3
v_call: TRBV28
cdr3_aa: CASSPSQGLTDTQYF
cdr3_nt: TGTGCCAGCAGTCCCTCGCAGGGTCTCACAGATACGCAGTATTTT

d_call: NA
clone_size: NA
j_call: TRBJ2-5
v_call: TRBV19
cdr3_aa: CASSEAGETQYF
cdr3_nt: TGTGCCAGTAGTGAGGCGGGAGAGACCCAGTACTTC

d_call: TRBD1
clone_size: NA
j_call: TRBJ2-7
v_call: TRBV6-1
cdr3_aa: CASLRDRTSYEQYF
cdr3_nt: TGTGCCAGCCTACGGGACAGGACCTCCTACGAGCAGTACTTC

d_call: TRBD1
clone_size: few
j_call: TRBJ1-6
v_call: TRBV6-6
cdr3_aa: CASSGQENSPLHF
cdr3_nt: TGTGCCAGTTCCGGACAGGAAAATTCACCCCTCCACTTT

d_call: TRBD1
clone_size: NA
j_call: TRBJ1-2
v_call: TRBV6-6
cdr3_aa: CASSSGQGGYGYTF
cdr3_nt: TGTGCCAGCAGCTCGGGACAGGGAGGCTATGGCTACACCTTC